This is a list of T cell receptor beta chains from one sample in a study of T cell responses to AZD1222 COVID-19 vaccine. The table came from immunoSEQ multiplex PCR; TCRdb's copy has only in-frame clones and leaves some out. The table records around 130,000 clones, 88% of them present only once. Sample: peripheral blood, taken on day 0 of AZD1222 vaccination. Source of these receptors: an adult in good health. CDR3s include the opening cysteine and the closing phenylalanine or tryptophan. A D gene is named only where the DNA matches it firmly.

J,D,V,CDR3
TRBJ2-7,NA,TRBV10-3,CAIRASSYEQYF
TRBJ1-1,NA,TRBV27,CASSLWGLGTEAFF
TRBJ1-2,NA,TRBV12-3/TRBV12-4,CASSFLPPDGYTF
TRBJ2-3,NA,TRBV24-1,CATESGYTDTQYF
TRBJ1-4,NA,TRBV10-3,CAISETNEKLFF
TRBJ2-3,NA,TRBV11-2,CASTYQALRTDTQYF
TRBJ2-7,NA,TRBV6-6,CATRYRVEGYEQYF
TRBJ2-2,NA,TRBV11-3,CASSPTSAGGELFF
TRBJ1-5,NA,TRBV3-1/TRBV3-2,CASSLDRSSNQPQHF
TRBJ1-6,NA,TRBV18,CASSPRPGDNSPLHF
TRBJ2-2,TRBD2,TRBV27,CASSSLGGRVLGELFF
TRBJ2-7,TRBD2,TRBV9,CASSSSGHAYEQYF
TRBJ1-2,NA,TRBV23-1,CASSHPIGGIGYTF
TRBJ1-3,NA,TRBV27,CASARAGARNTIYF
TRBJ1-5,TRBD1,TRBV6-5,CAADRPRYSNQPQHF
TRBJ2-1,NA,TRBV3-1/TRBV3-2,CASSQRSGVPSYNEQFF
TRBJ2-3,NA,TRBV6-2/TRBV6-3,CASSYGQADTQYF
TRBJ1-2,NA,TRBV5-4,CASSNGQFYGYTF
TRBJ1-3,TRBD1,TRBV11-2,CASSLRGSIGQGAGNTIYF
TRBJ2-7,TRBD2,TRBV6-6,CASSASGIYYEQYF
TRBJ1-1,NA,TRBV2,CASGQYMNTEAFF
TRBJ2-1,NA,TRBV7-2,CASSPAYEQFF
TRBJ1-2,TRBD1,TRBV19,CASSMGLGDRYGYTF
TRBJ1-4,NA,TRBV12-3/TRBV12-4,CASNQGYDEKLFF